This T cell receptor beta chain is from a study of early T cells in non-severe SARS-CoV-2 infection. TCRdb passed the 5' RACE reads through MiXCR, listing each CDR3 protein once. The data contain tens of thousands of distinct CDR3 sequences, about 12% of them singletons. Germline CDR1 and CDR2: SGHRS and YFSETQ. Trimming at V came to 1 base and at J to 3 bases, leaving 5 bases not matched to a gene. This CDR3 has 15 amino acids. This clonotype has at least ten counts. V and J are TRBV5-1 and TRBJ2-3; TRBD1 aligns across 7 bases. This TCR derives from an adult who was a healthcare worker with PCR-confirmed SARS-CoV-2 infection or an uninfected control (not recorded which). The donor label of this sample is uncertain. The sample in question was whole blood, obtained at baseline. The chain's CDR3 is CASSLQMTGTDTQYF. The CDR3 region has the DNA TGCGCCAGCAGCTTGCAGATGACAGGGACAGATACGCAGTATTTT.